This T cell receptor beta chain came from a study of tissue T cells after allogeneic stem cell transplantation. Study as a whole: Graft-versus-host disease patients received grafts, several unmodified and three CD34-selected to deplete T cells.

Some clones are missing from TCRdb's copy, which holds only in-frame ones; the method was immunoSEQ multiplex PCR. This table holds about 600 clones, approximately 90% found once. This CDR3 is built from 15 residues. The V gene's germline CDR1 is KGHSH and CDR2 LQKENI. V dropped 4 bases and J dropped 6 bases, with 16 bases sitting between them. GI sites, liver, skin and spleen were taken after median 9.75 post-mortem hours. This clone was seen just once. The TCR comes from a male patient aged 35 to 75 with steroid-refractory graft-versus-host disease after an allogeneic stem cell transplant. Some T cells may be the graft donor's. This sequence joins TRBV18 and TRBJ2-1; a possible D gene is TRBD2 (5 bases). The material was duodenal tissue, obtained at autopsy. For the CDR3, the DNA is TGTGCCAGCTCACACGACTACACGGGGTCCAATGAGCAGTTCTTC. Protein: CASSHDYTGSNEQFF.